This passage covers 14 T cell receptor beta chains from one sample sequenced in a study of memory CD4+ T cells and cytomegalovirus serostatus. The method was immunoSEQ multiplex PCR; TCRdb's version includes in-frame clones alone and lacks a portion of them. The table includes about 96,000 clones, around 80% detected once. The sort gate was single viable CD3+CD4+CD8-CD45RO+ cells for memory CD4+ T cells. Specimen: memory CD4+ T cells from blood. These TCRs come from an adult in good health and CMV-seropositive.

The chain joins TRBV6-1 to TRBJ2-3; perhaps TRBD2 as D (6 bases). The CDR3 runs 15 residues. Trimming stripped 0 bases from V and 6 bases from J, with 13 bases between. The V gene's germline CDR1 is MNHNS and CDR2 SASEGT. The DNA for the CDR3 is TGTGCCAGCAGTGAAGCGCGGGGTAGCATGGATACGCAGTATTTT. As protein: CASSEARGSMDTQYF.

This rearrangement joins TRBV7-9 to TRBJ2-2; 7 nucleotides line up with TRBD1. Trimming removed 1 base from V and 1 base from J; junction bases left unmatched: 0. Germline lookup yields CDR1 SEHNR and CDR2 FQNEAQ (reference sequence). The CDR3 has 15 amino acids. This chain's CDR3 is CASSLGQGNTGELFF. Here the CDR3 DNA reads TGTGCCAGCAGCTTAGGACAGGGGAACACCGGGGAGCTGTTTTTT.

The V call is TRBV6-1, the J call TRBJ1-5; no clear D. This CDR3 comprises 14 residues. Trimming took 0 bases from V and 11 from J, leaving 14 bases between them. Germline values: CDR1 MNHNS, CDR2 SASEGT. The CDR3 nucleotides read TGTGCCAGCAGTGAAGCGCCGGGCAGGCAGACCCAGCATTTT. This sequence encodes CASSEAPGRQTQHF.

The chain combines TRBV18 with TRBJ2-1; 15 nucleotides match TRBD2. This CDR3 comprises 16 residues. Per germline, CDR1 KGHSH and CDR2 LQKENI. V was pared by 0 bases and J by 9 bases, with 3 bases of the junction left unmatched. The CDR3 region is CASSPPGLAGGGEQFF. As DNA, the CDR3 is TGTGCCAGCTCACCACCGGGACTAGCGGGAGGTGGTGAGCAGTTCTTC.

The chain couples TRBV27 to TRBJ1-2, with 9 bases matching TRBD1. Germline V gene sequence: CDR1 MNHEY, CDR2 SMNVEV (reference sequence). CDR3 length equals 14 residues. The ends lost 6 bases at V and 4 bases at J; junction bases unmatched: 6. CDR3 sequence: CASRGTGLGYGYTF. As DNA, the CDR3 is TGTGCCAGCAGGGGGACAGGGTTGGGCTATGGCTACACCTTC.

CDR3 sequence reads: CASRTGDPVYGYTF. CDR3 DNA sequence: TGTGCCAGCAGGACCGGGGACCCCGTCTATGGCTACACCTTC. V usage is TRBV6-6 and J usage is TRBJ1-2; a weak D match, TRBD1 (5 bases). This CDR3 contains 14 residues. Looked up from germline, CDR1 is MNHNY and CDR2 is SVGAGI (reference sequence). The ends were cut back, 6 bases at V and 4 bases at J, with 15 bases in the middle.

V usage is TRBV6-5 and J usage is TRBJ2-1, with D unresolved. This CDR3 is 15 amino acids long. The germline V gene has CDR1 MNHEY and CDR2 SVGAGI. Trimming stripped 2 bases from V and 9 bases from J, with 17 bases between. The CDR3 nucleotides read TGTGCCAGCAGTTACGAGGCGGCACGCCGCGGTGAGCAGTTCTTC. Its translation is CASSYEAARRGEQFF.

The chain is built from TRBV7-2 and TRBJ1-1, with D hard to call. This CDR3 region has 13 residues. V shed 2 bases and J shed 1 base, with 5 bases lying between them. Germline loops: CDR1 SGHTA, CDR2 FQGNSA. For the CDR3, the DNA is TGTGCCAGCAGCTTATCACGGAACACTGAAGCTTTCTTT. Amino acid sequence: CASSLSRNTEAFF.

This clone was seen more than once but under ten times. The V call is TRBV27, the J call TRBJ2-2, with 11 positions matching TRBD2. The CDR3 has 16 amino acids. Germline V gives CDR1 MNHEY, CDR2 SMNVEV (reference sequence). J lost 0 bases, V lost 6 bases, and 3 bases had no gene match. CDR3 loop: CASRVSGRANTGELFF. Here the CDR3 DNA reads TGTGCCAGCAGAGTTAGCGGGAGGGCGAACACCGGGGAGCTGTTTTTT.

For the CDR3, the DNA is TGTGCCAGCAGCCCCCGGGAGGGCACAGATACGCAGTATTTT. Its translation is CASSPREGTDTQYF. The chain recombines TRBV7-8 with TRBJ2-3; 7 bases are a match to TRBD2. With 5 bases clipped from V and 1 base from J, the junction kept 3 bases outside the gene matches. Per the germline V gene, CDR1 is SGHVS and CDR2 is FQNEAQ. This CDR3 has 14 amino acids.

By sample fraction, this clone is medium-sized (0.01 to 0.1%). The rearrangement links TRBV5-4 to TRBJ2-5, with 7 positions matching TRBD2. This CDR3 region has 14 residues. The V gene end was trimmed by 2 bases and the J gene end by 5 bases; junction bases not matched to a gene: 6. Germline values: CDR1 SGHNT, CDR2 YYREEE (reference sequence). Written as DNA, the CDR3 is TGTGCCAGCAGCTTATACGGGAGGCGTGAGACCCAGTACTTC. Its translation: CASSLYGRRETQYF.

The V and J genes are TRBV6-5 and TRBJ1-2; TRBD1 matches 9 bases. With V trimmed by 2 bases and J by 7 bases, 8 bases remained unmatched. CDR1 is MNHEY, CDR2 SVGAGI, per germline. There are 15 residues in the CDR3. CDR3 sequence: CASSYTAQGAGGYTF. The CDR3 DNA follows: TGTGCCAGCAGTTACACGGCACAGGGGGCGGGTGGCTACACCTTC.

The chain's CDR3 is CASRKGASHEKLFF. CDR3 DNA sequence: TGTGCCAGCAGGAAAGGGGCCAGCCATGAAAAACTGTTTTTT. This rearrangement joins TRBV28 to TRBJ1-4; possibly TRBD1 for D (5 bases). V lost 6 bases and J 6 bases, leaving 14 bases between the germline ends. CDR1 MDHEN and CDR2 SYDVKM come from the germline V gene. This CDR3 is 14 amino acids long.

This chain joins TRBV5-1 and TRBJ2-2; 8 positions match TRBD1. Germline V gives CDR1 SGHRS, CDR2 YFSETQ. J lost 2 bases, V lost 7 bases, and 10 bases had no gene match. The CDR3 consists of 16 residues. The CDR3: CASRDRPSHNTGELFF. CDR3 DNA sequence: TGCGCCAGCCGGGACAGGCCTTCCCATAACACCGGGGAGCTGTTTTTT.